These 18 T cell receptor beta chains were all obtained from the same sample, sequenced in a study of response to subunit inactivated influenza vaccine (dated by TCRdb to between 2018 and 2020). The library was built by means of RT-PCR. The data were produced on an Illumina HiSeq 2500. TCRdb cleaned the public reads at Q25 with fastp, built clones with MiXCR and kept in-frame beta chains. For every CDR3 protein sequence, its rows merge into one entry that carries the most common genes and DNA. The sample has roughly 570,000 distinct CDR3 sequences on record, 12% to 15% of them singletons. The top ten clonotypes cover approximately 10% of the sample. Source: PBMCs from blood, taken 11 to 12 days after vaccination. These receptors all come from a man aged 50-59 years who received an inactivated influenza vaccine. Donor details come from another sample of the same person, matched by shared clones.

This rearrangement joins TRBV4-2 to TRBJ2-3; tentatively, D is TRBD2 (6 bases). In germline, CDR1 is LGHNA, CDR2 YNFKEQ. The V gene lost 1 base and the J gene lost 6 bases, with 11 bases spanning the gap. This CDR3 is built from 14 residues. DNA of the CDR3: TGTGCCAGCAGCCAAGGGGACTTCATGGATACGCAGTATTTT. It specifies CASSQGDFMDTQYF.

This sequence joins TRBV7-6 and TRBJ2-2; D unclear. V shed 2 bases and J shed 0 bases, with 10 bases lying between them. CDR3 length: 16 residues. CDR1 is SGHVS and CDR2 is FNYEAQ in the germline V gene. Here the CDR3 reads CASSLYDGPNTGELFF. The CDR3 DNA reads TGTGCCAGCAGCTTATATGACGGACCGAACACCGGGGAGCTGTTTTTT.

This clonotype has only a few counts. The chain couples TRBV3-1 to TRBJ2-2, with 12 bases lining up with TRBD2. The trim removed 6 bases at V and 6 bases at J, leaving 8 bases unmatched. The CDR3 contains 16 residues. Germline V lookup: CDR1 LGHDT, CDR2 YNNKEL (reference sequence). The CDR3 spells CASRPPSGGGAGELFF. CDR3 bases: TGTGCCAGCAGACCCCCTAGCGGGGGGGGTGCCGGGGAGCTGTTTTTT.

The chain employs TRBV19 and TRBJ1-4; tentatively, D is TRBD1 (6 bases). CDR1 and CDR2 from the germline V gene are LNHDA and SQIVND (reference sequence). Trimming stripped 10 bases from V and 3 bases from J, with 15 bases between. The CDR3 extends over 14 amino acids. The CDR3 is CATRQTGPNEKLFF. The CDR3 DNA sequence: TGTGCCACCCGGCAGACAGGCCCTAATGAAAAACTGTTTTTT.

The V call is TRBV29-1, the J call TRBJ1-1, with a possible D match to TRBD1 (5 bases). The germline gives CDR1 SQVTM, CDR2 ANQGSEA. The CDR3 loop spans 11 amino acids. Trimming left V 7 bases short and J 5 bases short, with 11 bases between. The CDR3 DNA sequence: TGCAGCGGGGGCCCCGGGACTGAAGCTTTCTTT. Translated, it gives CSGGPGTEAFF.

In this sample, this clonotype turned up many times. Here the CDR3 DNA reads TGTGCCAGCAGCCGACAGGGAACGAACACCGGGGAGCTGTTTTTT. Amino acid sequence: CASSRQGTNTGELFF. The chain combines TRBV7-9 with TRBJ2-2; 7 bases line up with TRBD1. The germline V gene encodes CDR1 SEHNR and CDR2 FQNEAQ (reference sequence). With 5 bases clipped from V and 0 bases from J, the junction kept 3 bases outside the gene matches. The CDR3 has 15 amino acids.

This clonotype was seen many times. This chain connects TRBV6-1 to TRBJ2-4, with D possibly matching TRBD1 (6 bases). This CDR3 is 13 amino acids long. CDR1 and CDR2 (germline): MNHNS, SASEGT. The V end lost 5 bases, the J end lost 9 bases, and 14 bases lay between the germline ends. Written as DNA, the CDR3 is TGTGCCAGCAGTCAAACAGGGTCCGGCATTCAGTACTTC. Protein product: CASSQTGSGIQYF.

The chain joins TRBV5-1 to TRBJ1-1, with 7 bases fitting TRBD1. After removal of 5 bases from V and 1 base from J, the junction contained 5 bases not matched to a gene. CDR3 size: 14 residues. Germline CDR1 is SGHRS and CDR2 is YFSETQ. The CDR3 region has the DNA TGCGCCAGCAGTGAGGGGGCGGGGAACACTGAAGCTTTCTTT. Translation: CASSEGAGNTEAFF.

This rearrangement joins TRBV11-2 to TRBJ1-6; maybe TRBD1 (5 bases). Per the germline V gene, CDR1 is SGHAT and CDR2 is FQNNGV. V lost 6 bases to trimming and J lost 7 bases, with 16 bases between them. The CDR3 totals 15 residues. CDR3 nucleotides: TGTGCCAGCAGGAAGCCGGGACGGGGGAATTCACCCCTCCACTTT. It yields the protein CASRKPGRGNSPLHF.

This clonotype came up a few times. The chain carries TRBV3-1 and TRBJ1-4, with a tentative D call TRBD1 (5 bases). Germline assignment: CDR1 LGHDT and CDR2 YNNKEL (reference sequence). Trimming took off 3 bases at V and 8 bases at J, with 16 bases between the two ends. The CDR3 is 15 amino acids. The CDR3 is CASSQRWGREEKLFF. The CDR3 bases are TGTGCCAGCAGCCAGCGGTGGGGGAGAGAGGAAAAACTGTTTTTT. Drawing the rest from reference TRBV3-1 and TRBJ1-4, the complete variable domain is DTAVSQTPKYLVTQMGNDKSIKCEQNLGHDTMYWYKQDSKKFLKIMFSYNNKELIINETVPNRFSPKSPDKAHLNLHINSLELGDSAVYFCASSQRWGREEKLFFGSGTQLSVL.

This clonotype was picked up many times. The V gene is TRBV6-1, the J gene TRBJ2-7, with a tentative D call TRBD2 (7 bases). Germline CDR1 MNHNS, CDR2 SASEGT. V was shortened by 7 bases and J by 6 bases, with 25 bases between the two germline ends. CDR3 size: 16 residues. The CDR3 DNA follows: TGTGCCAGCACTCCCCGGGGGGCCACGGTTCTCTCCGAGCAGTACTTC. It codes for CASTPRGATVLSEQYF.

J is TRBJ2-1 and V is TRBV12-3 or TRBV12-4; 9 bases agree with TRBD2. The CDR3 totals 15 residues. J lost 6 bases, V lost 7 bases, and 10 bases had no gene match. The DNA for the CDR3 is TGTGCCAGCAAATGGGTAGCGGGGGCCGGCAATGAGCAGTTCTTC. It encodes CASKWVAGAGNEQFF.

This chain joins TRBV9 and TRBJ1-1; D gene uncertain. Looked up from germline, CDR1 is SGDLS and CDR2 is YYNGEE. V lost 0 bases and J lost 11, with 14 bases in between. The length of the CDR3 is 13 residues. The CDR3 nucleotides read TGTGCCAGCAGCGTAGGTTTTCGGCTGTCGGCTTTCTTT. It encodes CASSVGFRLSAFF.

This clonotype was seen repeatedly, ten times or more. This chain joins TRBV6-5 and TRBJ2-5, with D maybe TRBD2 (6 bases). V lost 6 bases and J 5 bases, leaving 10 bases between the germline ends. Looked up from germline, CDR1 is MNHEY and CDR2 is SVGAGI. CDR3 length: 12 residues. Here the CDR3 reads CASRRAGETQYF. The CDR3, as DNA: TGTGCCAGCAGGAGGGCGGGGGAGACCCAGTACTTC.

The chain has TRBV3-1 and TRBJ2-1; D remains ambiguous. The V gene's germline CDR1 is LGHDT and CDR2 YNNKEL (reference sequence). Trimming took off 5 bases at V and 6 bases at J, with 11 bases between the two ends. This CDR3 spans 13 amino acids. CDR3 protein: CASSTHGANEQFF. Written as DNA, the CDR3 is TGTGCCAGCAGCACCCATGGTGCCAATGAGCAGTTCTTC.

There are a few counts of this clonotype. The CDR3 loop reads CAWSVPWGEAFF. CDR3 DNA: TGTGCCTGGAGTGTACCCTGGGGTGAAGCTTTCTTT. The chain combines TRBV30 with TRBJ1-1; the D is unclear. Trimming took 0 bases from V and 7 from J, leaving 9 bases between them. Germline assignment: CDR1 GTSNPN and CDR2 SVGIG (reference sequence). The CDR3 loop spans 12 amino acids.

This clonotype was seen only a few times. V gene TRBV11-2 combines with J gene TRBJ1-1; D possibly corresponds to TRBD1 (6 bases). Germline assignment: CDR1 SGHAT and CDR2 FQNNGV. Between the trimmed V and J ends, which lost 7 bases and 0 bases, there was a span of 15 bases. CDR3 length equals 15 residues. The chain's CDR3 is CASTPRTVMNTEAFF. The CDR3, as DNA: TGTGCCAGCACCCCCAGGACAGTCATGAACACTGAAGCTTTCTTT.

The chain carries TRBV12-3 or TRBV12-4 and TRBJ2-1; 14 nucleotides align to TRBD2. The ends lost 6 bases at V and 7 bases at J; junction bases unmatched: 8. This CDR3 has 16 amino acids. CDR3 region: CASRYMGLAGDNEQFF. Written as DNA, the CDR3 is TGTGCCAGCAGGTACATGGGACTAGCGGGGGATAATGAGCAGTTCTTC.